What follows describes a single TCR beta chain. Its antigen remains unknown. Reprocessing the 5' RACE reads, TCRdb reports a single entry for every CDR3 protein and omits DNA. The ten most abundant clones cover 1.4% to 1.5% of a sample with around 470,000 distinct CDR3 sequences. In germline, CDR1 is SGHAT, CDR2 FQNNGV. The CDR3 covers 16 residues. This specimen comes from a study of T cells expressing NK-cell markers. Study results and caveats: NKG2C+ dominant clonotype frequencies in more than 5 donors were roughly 1.0-7.5% of CD8+ T cells.

The sequence was collected from a woman in her 50s in good health. Sequencing was performed on blood T cells: a sorted CD56 or NKG2C T cell subset, CD4+ or CD8+ T cells, or bulk PBMC T cells (not recorded which). V gene TRBV11-2 combines with J gene TRBJ2-1; TCRdb reports TRBD2, a call that lacks DNA to check it against. CDR3 loop: CASSLQLAGGRGEQFF.